Below, 21 T cell receptor beta chains from the same sample are listed, as sequenced in a study of CD8+ T cells in alopecia areata (dated by TCRdb to 2017 to 2018). The library was made by the immunoSEQ multiplex PCR assay. RNA was extracted from all samples and reverse transcribed into cDNA, which served as template for TCR sequencing. What TCRdb holds here is the immuneACCESS table cut down to in-frame rearrangements. Part of the clones is not present; checked against another copy, under half of the missing clones reflect an unresolved V gene, and the others are unexplained. This sample lists about 150,000 clones; around 50% were detected once. Jointly, the top ten make up roughly 21% of the sample. The sample's time point label, decoded: baseline before oral tofacitinib. The sample in question was CD8+ T cells sorted from blood, obtained at week 0. The receptors stem from a human donor with alopecia areata.

This rearrangement joins TRBV20-1 to TRBJ2-1, with unresolved D. The CDR3 is 11 amino acids. V was pared by 3 bases and J by 9 bases, with 9 bases between. Per the germline V gene, CDR1 is DFQATT and CDR2 is SNEGSKA (reference sequence). CDR3 sequence reads: CSASSLGEQFF. The CDR3 DNA follows: TGCAGTGCTAGTTCTCTTGGTGAGCAGTTCTTC.

The V gene is TRBV7-2, the J gene TRBJ2-7, with TRBD1 as a possible D gene (5 bases). Germline V gene data show CDR1 as SGHTA and CDR2 as FQGNSA. CDR3 length: 15 residues. Trimming took off 4 bases at V and 0 bases at J, with 13 bases between the two ends. As DNA, the CDR3 is TGTGCCAGCAGCTCGCAGGGATCCCGCTCCTACGAGCAGTACTTC. This sequence encodes CASSSQGSRSYEQYF.

The chain couples TRBV30 to TRBJ1-6; D gene unclear. The CDR3 consists of 14 residues. Trimming stripped 1 base from V and 8 bases from J, with 12 bases between. Germline loops: CDR1 GTSNPN, CDR2 SVGIG (reference sequence). This CDR3 reads CAWSEGGLYSPLHF. DNA of the CDR3: TGTGCCTGGAGTGAGGGAGGGTTATATTCACCCCTCCACTTT.

CDR3 DNA sequence: TGTGCCAGCAGCTTACTTGGTCAGGGCTCCTACGAGCAGTACTTC. This codes for CASSLLGQGSYEQYF. J is TRBJ2-7 and V is TRBV13; D might be TRBD1 (5 bases). The CDR3 contains 15 residues. Deletions cut 2 bases from V and 0 bases from J, with 11 bases between. Germline CDR1 is PRHDT and CDR2 is FYEKMQ (reference sequence).

This chain links TRBV11-2 with TRBJ2-1; TRBD2 matches 10 bases. This CDR3 comprises 17 residues. The V gene end was trimmed by 4 bases and the J gene end by 3 bases; junction bases not matched to a gene: 9. Germline V lookup: CDR1 SGHAT, CDR2 FQNNGV. CDR3 nucleotides: TGTGCCAGCAGCTCCAGGGTAGCGGGGGGCCGCTACAATGAGCAGTTCTTC. Residues: CASSSRVAGGRYNEQFF.

CDR3 in amino acids: CASSPDASSYEQYF. DNA for the CDR3: TGTGCCAGCTCACCCGACGCCAGCTCGTACGAGCAGTACTTC. The chain recombines TRBV18 with TRBJ2-7; D remains ambiguous. Germline CDR1 reads KGHSH; CDR2 reads LQKENI. The CDR3 contains 14 residues. The V end lost 3 bases, the J end lost 4 bases, and 13 bases lay between the germline ends.

The chain couples TRBV11-2 to TRBJ2-1, with 7 bases matching TRBD1. The junction had 2 bases not matched to a gene; V was cut back by 2 bases and J by 7 bases. The V gene's germline CDR1 is SGHAT and CDR2 FQNNGV. This CDR3 is 13 amino acids long. The DNA of the CDR3 is TGTGCCAGCAGCTTATGGACAGGTAATGAGCAGTTCTTC. It yields the protein CASSLWTGNEQFF. Full variable domain (missing parts from reference TRBV11-2 and TRBJ2-1): EAGVAQSPRYKIIEKRQSVAFWCNPISGHATLYWYQQILGQGPKLLIQFQNNGVVDDSQLPKDRFSAERLKGVDSTLKIQPAKLEDSAVYLCASSLWTGNEQFFGPGTRLTVL.

The CDR3 sequence: CATSSLTEDYEQYF. The CDR3 DNA reads as TGTGCCACCAGCAGCCTGACAGAAGACTACGAGCAGTACTTC. V usage is TRBV15 and J usage is TRBJ2-7, with D possibly TRBD1 on 5 matching bases. The V end was cut by 3 bases, the J end by 3 bases, with 12 bases between. The CDR3 extends over 14 amino acids. Germline V CDR1 and CDR2: LNHNV, YYDKDF (reference sequence).

The chain combines TRBV29-1 with TRBJ2-1; TRBD1 aligns across 7 bases. The J segment lost 1 base and the V segment lost 8 bases, leaving 8 bases of the junction unmatched. The CDR3 is 14 amino acids. Germline V gives CDR1 SQVTM, CDR2 ANQGSEA. CDR3 sequence (DNA): TGCAGCTCGGAAGGGGGCAGGTCCTACAATGAGCAGTTCTTC. It encodes CSSEGGRSYNEQFF.

The CDR3 protein is CASSVGSRMETQYF. CDR3 nucleotides: TGTGCCAGCAGCGTCGGTAGTAGAATGGAGACCCAGTACTTC. The rearrangement uses TRBV9 and TRBJ2-5, with D unresolved. CDR1 SGDLS and CDR2 YYNGEE come from the germline V gene. V gave up 2 bases and J gave up 5 bases, with 13 bases separating them. The CDR3 is made up of 14 amino acids. Using reference TRBV9 and TRBJ2-5 for the parts outside the CDR3, the full variable domain is DSGVTQTPKHLITATGQRVTLRCSPRSGDLSVYWYQQSLDQGLQFLIQYYNGEERAKGNILERFSAQQFPDLHSELNLSSLELGDSALYFCASSVGSRMETQYFGPGTRLLVL.

A few counts support this clone. This sequence joins TRBV29-1 and TRBJ2-7; possibly TRBD1 for D (5 bases). Trimming took off 5 bases at V and 3 bases at J, with 11 bases between the two ends. The germline V gene encodes CDR1 SQVTM and CDR2 ANQGSEA. The CDR3 extends over 12 amino acids. The CDR3 protein is CSVIQDHYEQYF. As DNA, the CDR3 is TGCAGCGTTATACAGGACCACTACGAGCAGTACTTC.

The rearrangement links TRBV14 to TRBJ2-7, with unresolved D. Germline CDR1 and CDR2: SGHDN and FVKESK. V lost 1 base to trimming and J lost 2 bases, with 9 bases between them. This CDR3 contains 14 residues. CDR3 sequence reads: CASSQGRGAYEQYF. The CDR3 DNA is TGTGCCAGCAGCCAAGGCAGAGGTGCCTACGAGCAGTACTTC.

The chain recombines TRBV5-1 with TRBJ1-2; TRBD1 matches 8 bases. Germline lookup yields CDR1 SGHRS and CDR2 YFSETQ. The ends lost 4 bases at V and 6 bases at J; junction bases unmatched: 5. This CDR3 is built from 13 residues. The CDR3 nucleotides are TGCGCCAGCAGCCCCGGGACAGGAAATGGCTACACCTTC. Its protein product is CASSPGTGNGYTF.

The J gene is TRBJ1-1, the V gene TRBV7-8, with no clear D. Germline CDR1 reads SGHVS; CDR2 reads FQNEAQ. Between the trimmed V and J ends, which lost 8 bases and 6 bases, there was a span of 13 bases. The CDR3 extends over 12 amino acids. Here the CDR3 DNA reads TGTGCCAGCGGACCGACATTTCCTGAAGCTTTCTTT. Protein sequence: CASGPTFPEAFF.

This clone came up a few times. The CDR3 bases are TGTGCCACCAGCCCCTCTGGGACTCCTAATGAGCAGTTCTTC. It is translated as CATSPSGTPNEQFF. V and J are TRBV15 and TRBJ2-1; possibly TRBD2 for D (6 bases). This CDR3 spans 14 amino acids. Trimming removed 5 bases from V and 7 bases from J, with 15 bases in between. Germline assignment: CDR1 LNHNV and CDR2 YYDKDF (reference sequence).

With respect to this clone: At the DNA level, this CDR3 is encoded by other sequences in the same sample as well. V usage is TRBV12-5 and J usage is TRBJ1-5; D is uncertain. The CDR3 runs 11 residues. Germline loops: CDR1 LGHNT, CDR2 FRNRAP. V lost 2 bases, J lost 6 bases, and 2 bases lay in between. For the CDR3, the DNA is TGTGCTAGTGGTTTGAGTCAGCCCCAGCATTTT. This translates into CASGLSQPQHF.

The chain links TRBV29-1 to TRBJ2-1; 8 nucleotides match TRBD1. The ends lost 5 bases at V and 2 bases at J; junction bases unmatched: 14. The CDR3 runs to 17 residues. CDR1 SQVTM and CDR2 ANQGSEA come from the germline V gene. CDR3 in DNA: TGCAGCGTTACAGGGGGACAGGTGGGGACTGCCTACAATGAGCAGTTCTTC. Protein: CSVTGGQVGTAYNEQFF.

This clone appeared a few times. The chain recombines TRBV29-1 with TRBJ1-5; tentative D call: TRBD1 (5 bases). The CDR3 contains 15 residues. In germline, CDR1 is SQVTM, CDR2 ANQGSEA. V dropped 7 bases and J dropped 4 bases, with 20 bases sitting between them. Here the CDR3 reads CSARHLQGLNQPQHF. The CDR3 nucleotides read TGCAGCGCCCGCCACCTCCAGGGACTAAATCAGCCCCAGCATTTT.

This clone occurred a few times. The rearrangement uses TRBV11-2 and TRBJ2-7; D perhaps matches TRBD1 (6 bases). Germline CDR1 and CDR2: SGHAT and FQNNGV. This CDR3 has 15 amino acids. V was shortened by 5 bases and J by 4 bases, with 18 bases between the two germline ends. The DNA for the CDR3 is TGTGCCAGCAGCGCACTATGGCAGGGGCGTTACGAGCAGTACTTC. The encoded protein is CASSALWQGRYEQYF.

Only a few counts were recorded for this clone. The CDR3 is CASSLWGPGELFF. The CDR3, as DNA: TGTGCCAGCAGTTTGTGGGGGCCCGGGGAGCTGTTTTTT. The genes are TRBV28 and TRBJ2-2, with a weak D call TRBD1 (6 bases). V was shortened by 3 bases and J by 6 bases, with 8 bases between the two germline ends. This CDR3 is 13 amino acids long. The germline CDR1 and CDR2 sequences are MDHEN and SYDVKM. Complete variable domain (other parts from reference TRBV28 and TRBJ2-2): DVKVTQSSRYLVKRTGEKVFLECVQDMDHENMFWYRQDPGLGLRLIYFSYDVKMKEKGDIPEGYSVSREKKERFSLILESASTNQTSMYLCASSLWGPGELFFGEGSRLTVL.

The CDR3 loop reads CSALSGGESSYNEQFF. The CDR3 DNA sequence: TGCAGCGCCCTTAGCGGGGGGGAAAGCTCCTACAATGAGCAGTTCTTC. The chain joins TRBV29-1 to TRBJ2-1; TRBD2 matches at 11 bases. J gave up 0 bases and V 7 bases, and 8 bases lay outside the gene matches. The CDR3 totals 16 residues. Germline values: CDR1 SQVTM, CDR2 ANQGSEA.